The T cell receptor beta chain under discussion was sequenced for a study of T cells in Graves' hyperthyroidism and ophthalmopathy. In the study overall: The initial diagnosis was the point when peripheral blood was collected, ahead of any treatment.

Cells are PBMCs isolated from approximately 9.2 ml of fresh blood. TCR beta CDR3 regions were amplified from RNA. TCR CDR3 regions were first amplified by RT-PCR with HTBI primers. TCRdb re-derived calls from the multiplex PCR reads in MiXCR, one entry per CDR3 protein. The table shows about 400,000 distinct CDR3 sequences, with 14% to 15% occurring only once. The V end lost 5 bases, the J end lost 0 bases, and 20 bases lay between the germline ends. The germline gives CDR1 DFQATT, CDR2 SNEGSKA (reference sequence). The CDR3 loop spans 17 amino acids. There are a few counts of this clonotype. The V gene is TRBV20-1, the J gene TRBJ1-5, with D perhaps TRBD1 (6 bases). This TCR was sampled from a woman between 25 and 40 years old with Graves' hyperthyroidism. Sequenced sample: blood. In DNA, the CDR3 is TGCAGTGCTCCCCCGCCGGGGGGGGGCTATAGCAATCAGCCCCAGCATTTT. Residues: CSAPPPGGGYSNQPQHF.